These 13 T cell receptor beta chains were sequenced from one sample in a study of CD8 T cells in ankylosing spondylitis. Each CDR3 protein is one row after TCRdb ran MiXCR on the 5' RACE reads. The sample carries a few hundred thousand distinct CDR3 sequences, about 10% recorded once. Sequenced: blood, either unsorted or a sorted T cell fraction (not recorded which). These receptors were collected from a male donor with ankylosing spondylitis or in good health (not recorded which).

The chain couples TRBV5-5 to TRBJ2-2; D not resolved. V lost 2 bases and J lost 7, with 9 bases in between. The CDR3 runs to 13 residues. CDR1 SGHKS and CDR2 YYEKEE come from the germline V gene (reference sequence). The CDR3 sequence is CASSLVNVGELFF. Written as DNA, the CDR3 is TGTGCCAGCAGCTTAGTGAACGTCGGGGAGCTGTTTTTT.

This clonotype was counted ten times or more. The chain carries TRBV5-1 and TRBJ1-3, with a possible D match to TRBD1 (5 bases). V was shortened by 1 base and J by 0 bases, with 8 bases between the two germline ends. The CDR3 has 15 amino acids. Per germline, CDR1 SGHRS and CDR2 YFSETQ. CDR3 protein: CASSLTGPSGNTIYF. The CDR3 DNA sequence: TGCGCCAGCAGCTTGACGGGGCCCTCTGGAAACACCATATATTTT. The full variable domain, with the rest looked up from reference TRBV5-1 and TRBJ1-3, is KAGVTQTPRYLIKTRGQQVTLSCSPISGHRSVSWYQQTPGQGLQFLFEYFSETQRNKGNFPGRFSGRQFSNSRSEMNVSTLELGDSALYLCASSLTGPSGNTIYFGEGSWLTVV.

This clonotype was detected many times. The J gene is TRBJ2-1, the V gene TRBV12-3 or TRBV12-4, with D perhaps given as TRBD1 or TRBD2 (6 bases each). V gave up 8 bases and J gave up 3 bases, with 17 bases separating them. The CDR3 is made up of 15 amino acids. This CDR3 reads CASGGTGAHYNEQFF. The DNA for the CDR3 is TGTGCCAGCGGAGGGACGGGGGCGCACTACAATGAGCAGTTCTTC.

This clonotype was seen only a few times. The genes are TRBV3-1 and TRBJ2-7; 12 bases agree with TRBD2. The CDR3 extends over 17 amino acids. The germline gives CDR1 LGHDT, CDR2 YNNKEL (reference sequence). V shed 5 bases and J 2 bases; nucleotides not matched to a gene: 10. CDR3 region: CASSYGTSGLSAYEQYF. The CDR3 nucleotides read TGTGCCAGCAGCTACGGGACTAGCGGGCTATCAGCCTACGAGCAGTACTTC.

The sample holds a few counts of this clonotype. The rearrangement uses TRBV3-1 and TRBJ1-2; D not certain. There are 15 residues in the CDR3. CDR1 LGHDT and CDR2 YNNKEL come from the germline V gene (reference sequence). The V and J ends lost 5 bases and 4 bases respectively, with 17 bases between them. CDR3 DNA sequence: TGTGCCAGCAGCTCTTTCCGGGAGTTATTCTATGGCTACACCTTC. Translating gives CASSSFRELFYGYTF. Variable domain in full (rest from reference TRBV3-1 and TRBJ1-2): DTAVSQTPKYLVTQMGNDKSIKCEQNLGHDTMYWYKQDSKKFLKIMFSYNNKELIINETVPNRFSPKSPDKAHLNLHINSLELGDSAVYFCASSSFRELFYGYTFGSGTRLTVV.

This clonotype appeared many times. The gene calls are TRBV5-1 and TRBJ2-7; TRBD2 matches 10 bases. V shed 5 bases, J shed 0 bases, and the junction held 2 bases outside the gene matches. CDR1 and CDR2 from the germline V gene are SGHRS and YFSETQ. CDR3 length: 14 amino acids. In DNA, the CDR3 is TGCGCCAGCAGGCCTAGCGGGAGCTCCTACGAGCAGTACTTC. Its translation: CASRPSGSSYEQYF.

This clonotype was detected many times. J is TRBJ2-2 and V is TRBV5-1; D is possibly TRBD1 or TRBD2 (5 bases each). Between the trimmed V and J ends, which lost 0 bases and 4 bases, there was a span of 13 bases. The CDR3 runs 16 residues. Looked up from germline, CDR1 is SGHRS and CDR2 is YFSETQ. For the CDR3, the DNA is TGCGCCAGCAGCTTGGCGGGACGATCATCCACCGGGGAGCTGTTTTTT. Translating it yields CASSLAGRSSTGELFF.

This clonotype was counted many times. The rearrangement links TRBV5-1 to TRBJ1-2; possibly TRBD1 for D (6 bases). V lost 4 bases to trimming and J lost 1 base, with 14 bases between them. Germline CDR1 reads SGHRS; CDR2 reads YFSETQ. This CDR3 has 15 amino acids. The CDR3 region has the DNA TGCGCCAGCAGCCCAGGGGACGCATTTAACTATGGCTACACCTTC. It is translated as CASSPGDAFNYGYTF.

This chain uses TRBV9 with TRBJ2-7, with a tentative D call TRBD1 (6 bases). Per germline, CDR1 SGDLS and CDR2 YYNGEE. The ends were cut back, 0 bases at V and 0 bases at J, with 7 bases in the middle. The CDR3 covers 14 residues. In nucleotides, the CDR3 is TGTGCCAGCAGCGTAGGGGACACCTCCTACGAGCAGTACTTC. It encodes CASSVGDTSYEQYF.

This clonotype has a count of ten or more. V gene TRBV10-3 combines with J gene TRBJ2-7, with D hard to call. Per germline, CDR1 ENHRY and CDR2 SYGVKD. The germline V and J ends were trimmed by 3 bases and 2 bases, with 8 bases remaining between them. The CDR3 contains 13 residues. The CDR3 DNA reads as TGTGCCATCAGTGATGCGCAGACCTACGAGCAGTACTTC. It is translated as CAISDAQTYEQYF.

V usage is TRBV11-2 and J usage is TRBJ2-1; 8 nucleotides align to TRBD1. Germline CDR1 reads SGHAT; CDR2 reads FQNNGV. CDR3 size: 14 residues. The V segment lost 5 bases and the J segment 9 bases; nucleotides outside the gene matches: 9. In DNA, the CDR3 is TGTGCCAGCAGCATACAGCAACAGGGGGTTGAGCAGTTCTTC. As protein: CASSIQQQGVEQFF.

Details on this clonotype: One base away lies a much larger clone, so this may be a sequencing read error. In nucleotides, the CDR3 is TGTGCCAGCAGTTACAAGGGGGGGGTTGTAGCTTTCTTT. Its translation is CASSYKGGVVAFF. This chain joins TRBV6-5 and TRBJ1-1; the D gene is possibly TRBD1 (6 bases). V was shortened by 2 bases and J by 10 bases, with 14 bases between the two germline ends. The CDR3 is made up of 13 amino acids. Germline-derived CDR1 and CDR2 are MNHEY and SVGAGI.

This clonotype was counted only a few times. The chain recombines TRBV7-9 with TRBJ1-4; D unclear. Germline values: CDR1 SEHNR, CDR2 FQNEAQ (reference sequence). The germline V and J ends were trimmed by 7 bases and 7 bases, with 19 bases remaining between them. The CDR3 is 15 amino acids. CDR3 bases: TGTGCCAGCAACAAGGGTCTACGGCAAAGTGAAAAACTGTTTTTT. Residues: CASNKGLRQSEKLFF.